Each of the 3 T cell receptor beta chains below was sequenced from the same sample in a study of T cells in Graves' hyperthyroidism and ophthalmopathy. Researchers amplified the TCR beta CDR3 regions from RNA transcripts. The HTBI primer set served for first-round RT-PCR of the TCR CDR3. From the multiplex PCR reads, TCRdb called clonotypes with MiXCR, one entry per CDR3 protein. The profile shows approximately 260,000 distinct CDR3 sequences, around 15% of them singletons. Sequencing was done on a sample of blood. The receptors originated from a woman aged 50 to 65 with Graves' hyperthyroidism that later progressed to Graves' ophthalmopathy.

This clonotype came up a few times. A read error may be the cause here, since a much bigger clone is one base away. The CDR3 does not end in the conserved phenylalanine or tryptophan, so this is likely a read error. This chain joins TRBV6-1 and TRBJ1-1; D ambiguous. The CDR3 covers 11 residues. V was clipped by 7 bases and J by 8 bases, with 11 bases between them. Germline V gene lookup returns CDR1 MNHNS and CDR2 SASEGT. CDR3 residues: CASTPSMEAFL. The CDR3 nucleotides read TGTGCCAGCACCCCAAGCATGGAAGCTTTCCTT.

This clonotype came up many times. V gene TRBV20-1 combines with J gene TRBJ1-5, with D perhaps matching TRBD1 (5 bases). The CDR3 spans 16 residues. Per the germline V gene, CDR1 is DFQATT and CDR2 is SNEGSKA (reference sequence). V lost 6 bases and J lost 0, with 18 bases in between. The CDR3 DNA follows: TGCAGTGCCAGTAAGGGGAACAGTCATAGCAATCAGCCCCAGCATTTT. Translated: CSASKGNSHSNQPQHF.

This clonotype was detected ten times or more. The V and J genes are TRBV27 and TRBJ1-2; D call uncertain. The V end was cut by 8 bases, the J end by 8 bases, with 12 bases between. Germline V gives CDR1 MNHEY, CDR2 SMNVEV (reference sequence). This CDR3 region has 11 residues. This CDR3 reads CASRTNGGYTF. CDR3 nucleotide sequence: TGTGCCAGCCGAACTAATGGGGGCTACACCTTC.